A selection of T cell receptor beta chains follows, all from one sample in a study of TIL therapy for anti-PD-1-resistant metastatic lung cancer. This table comes from immunoSEQ multiplex PCR, and its TCRdb copy is limited to in-frame clones, with some not included. The data show about 36,000 clones, with 73% seen just once and 5.7% held by the top ten. The sequenced sample was blood, obtained at baseline. These receptors all come from a person between 25 and 79 years old with non-small cell lung cancer. The CDR3 runs from the conserved cysteine through the conserved F or W. Fields, in order: clone size, V gene, D gene, J gene, CDR3 DNA, CDR3 protein. A D gene is named only where the DNA matches it firmly. Clone size is not always given. Where it is, it says once, few, many or a class for expanded clones.

size: NA
V: TRBV5-4
D: TRBD1
J: TRBJ2-5
DNA: TGTGCCAGCAGCTCGTACCAGGGGGCGCGGGAGACCCAGTACTTC
CDR3: CASSSYQGARETQYF

size: NA
V: TRBV30
D: TRBD1
J: TRBJ1-3
DNA: TGTGCCTGGATTCACTCCCTGACAGGGGGTTATGGAAACACCATATATTTT
CDR3: CAWIHSLTGGYGNTIYF

size: NA
V: TRBV7-2
D: NA
J: TRBJ1-2
DNA: TGTGCCAGCAGCTTAGTCGGGGGCGGCTACACCTTC
CDR3: CASSLVGGGYTF

size: NA
V: TRBV5-1
D: TRBD2
J: TRBJ2-2
DNA: TGCGCCAGCAGCCACCGCCCGGGGACTAGCGGGGGACCAAACACCGGGGAGCTGTTTTTT
CDR3: CASSHRPGTSGGPNTGELFF

size: few
V: TRBV7-7
D: NA
J: TRBJ2-1
DNA: TGTGCCAGCAGCCCTACTAGTTACGCGAACGATGAGCAGTTCTTC
CDR3: CASSPTSYANDEQFF

size: NA
V: TRBV2
D: NA
J: TRBJ2-7
DNA: TGTGCCAGCAGTGAAAGGAGCTACGAGCAGTACTTC
CDR3: CASSERSYEQYF

size: NA
V: TRBV5-1
D: NA
J: TRBJ2-7
DNA: TGCGCCAGCAGCTTTTGGGGGGAGAACGAGCAGTACTTC
CDR3: CASSFWGENEQYF

size: NA
V: TRBV4-3
D: TRBD2
J: TRBJ2-1
DNA: TGCGCCAGCAGACCGGGAGCGGGGACCGGGTTGGGAAATGAGCAGTTCTTC
CDR3: CASRPGAGTGLGNEQFF

size: once
V: TRBV7-2
D: TRBD2
J: TRBJ2-3
DNA: TGTGCCAGCAGCTTAGTCCGACTAGCGGCTGACTATGATACGCAGTATTTT
CDR3: CASSLVRLAADYDTQYF

size: NA
V: TRBV7-3
D: TRBD2
J: TRBJ2-1
DNA: TGTGCCAGCAGCCCAACACCCCTAGCGGCTGCTAACAATGAGCAGTTCTTC
CDR3: CASSPTPLAAANNEQFF

size: NA
V: TRBV4-3
D: NA
J: TRBJ2-3
DNA: TGCGCCAGCAGCCAATACCAGAGCACAGATACGCAGTATTTT
CDR3: CASSQYQSTDTQYF

size: NA
V: TRBV7-2
D: TRBD1
J: TRBJ2-7
DNA: TGTGCCAGCAGCCCACTGACAGGGTGGGGAGCTTACGAGCAGTACTTC
CDR3: CASSPLTGWGAYEQYF

size: NA
V: TRBV9
D: NA
J: TRBJ1-5
DNA: TGTGCCAGCAGCGTAGATGGTCCCGTCCATAGCAATCAGCCCCAGCATTTT
CDR3: CASSVDGPVHSNQPQHF

size: NA
V: TRBV7-2
D: NA
J: TRBJ2-6
DNA: TGTGCCAGCAGCTTAGACTTGGCGGGAAACTCTGGGGCCAACGTCCTGACTTTC
CDR3: CASSLDLAGNSGANVLTF

size: NA
V: TRBV5-6
D: TRBD2
J: TRBJ2-5
DNA: TGTGCCAGCAGCTTACGGGGGGTCCAGTACTTC
CDR3: CASSLRGVQYF

size: NA
V: TRBV7-2
D: NA
J: TRBJ2-5
DNA: TGTGCCAGCAGCTTAGGGCGGGGCCCTTACCAAGAGACCCAGTACTTC
CDR3: CASSLGRGPYQETQYF